The rows below give T cell receptor beta chains drawn from one sample of a study of cytomegalovirus exposure and HLA in healthy donors. Profiled with immunoSEQ multiplex PCR; TCRdb holds only in-frame clones, not every one. The table lists under 200,000 clones, 65% to 85% of them singletons. Specimen: PBMCs. The receptor set was obtained from a middle-aged woman in good health and CMV-seropositive. The CDR3 runs from the conserved cysteine through the conserved F or W. The D gene is left open where the match is weak. Part of the rows lack a size; the others show once, few, many or a class for expanded clones.

j_gene	abundance	v_gene	d_gene	CDR3nt	CDR3aa
TRBJ2-3	.	TRBV18	TRBD2	TGTGCCAGCTCACTTCTGGCCAGCGGGAGTAGGGATACGCAGTATTTT	CASSLLASGSRDTQYF
TRBJ1-4	.	TRBV28	.	TGTGCCAGCAGTCTGAGACTGGCAACTAATGAAAAACTGTTTTTT	CASSLRLATNEKLFF
TRBJ2-1	.	TRBV27	.	TGTGCCAGCAGTCCGGCGGGCAATGAGCAGTTCTTC	CASSPAGNEQFF
TRBJ1-5	.	TRBV19	.	TGTGCCAGCGAACCTCAGGGAGGAGGCCAGCCCCAGCATTTT	CASEPQGGGQPQHF
TRBJ1-5	.	TRBV4-1	.	TGCGCCAGCAGCCAAGACCCGGTTTCAGCGATGGAATATCAGCCCCAGCATTTT	CASSQDPVSAMEYQPQHF
TRBJ2-3	few	TRBV28	.	TGTGCCAGCAGTTTACCCCAGGCAGTCACAGATACGCAGTATTTT	CASSLPQAVTDTQYF
TRBJ1-2	once	TRBV4-3	TRBD1	TGCGCCAGCAGCCAAGAACAGGGGGCCCTCGGCTACACCTTC	CASSQEQGALGYTF
TRBJ2-1	.	TRBV19	.	TGTGCCAGTAGTTTGGCGGAGGGAACTGCCTACAATGAGCAGTTCTTC	CASSLAEGTAYNEQFF
TRBJ2-7	.	TRBV7-2	.	TGTGCCAGCAGCTTAGGCGGGGTTCCCTACGAGCAGTACTTC	CASSLGGVPYEQYF
TRBJ1-1	few	TRBV5-6	TRBD1	TGTGCCAGCAGCTTCTTCTCCTCAGGGGGCGAGGCTTTCTTT	CASSFFSSGGEAFF
TRBJ1-2	.	TRBV7-9	TRBD1	TGTGCCAGCAGTCGGGACAGGGCGGGTCCGGGCTACACCTTC	CASSRDRAGPGYTF
TRBJ1-3	.	TRBV5-1	.	TGCGCCAGCAGCTTGCAGGGGCCTGGAAACACCATATATTTT	CASSLQGPGNTIYF
TRBJ1-3	.	TRBV10-1	.	TGCGCCAGCAAGGTCACGAAACAGGTTCCAGCAGGAAACACCATATATTTT	CASKVTKQVPAGNTIYF
TRBJ1-2	.	TRBV18	TRBD1	TGTGCCAGCTCTCCCGGGACAGGGGACTTCTCTGGCTACACCTTC	CASSPGTGDFSGYTF
TRBJ2-7	.	TRBV27	.	TGTGCCAGCAGTTTCACGGGATCCTACGAGCAGTACTTC	CASSFTGSYEQYF
TRBJ2-1	.	TRBV30	.	TGTGCCTGGAAACGCGGGCCCGGCAATGAGCAGTTCTTC	CAWKRGPGNEQFF
TRBJ2-5	.	TRBV27	.	TGTGCCAGCAGTTTATCCGTCTTGGGAGATACCCAGTACTTC	CASSLSVLGDTQYF
TRBJ2-7	.	TRBV4-3	TRBD2	TGCGCCAGCAGCCAAGATCGGCGGGGGGGCCGGTACGAGCAGTACTTC	CASSQDRRGGRYEQYF
TRBJ1-6	few	TRBV6-6	TRBD1	TGTGCCAGCAGTTACCGACAGGGGTCTTCACCCCTCCACTTT	CASSYRQGSSPLHF
TRBJ2-1	.	TRBV7-9	TRBD2	TGTGCCAGCAGCTTTGTAGCGGGAGTCTCTAATGAGGAGCAGTTCTTC	CASSFVAGVSNEEQFF
TRBJ2-1	.	TRBV27	TRBD2	TGTGCCAGCAGGGTATCAACTAGCGGGAGCTACAATGAGCAGTTCTTC	CASRVSTSGSYNEQFF
TRBJ1-1	.	TRBV30	.	TGTGCCTGGACAGGGGTTTCTGAAGCTTTCTTT	CAWTGVSEAFF
TRBJ1-5	.	TRBV7-2	.	TGTGCCAGCAGCTTGGTAAGGGCCGGGAGGCAGCCCCAGCATTTT	CASSLVRAGRQPQHF
TRBJ2-7	.	TRBV18	TRBD2	TGTGCCAGCTCACCACCCGCGGGAGTCTACGAGCAGTACTTC	CASSPPAGVYEQYF
TRBJ1-5	.	TRBV19	TRBD1	TGTGCCAGCGATGACAGGGGGTCTCTTCAGCCCCAGCATTTT	CASDDRGSLQPQHF
TRBJ1-4	.	TRBV5-4	.	TGTGCCAGCAGCTCCGCAGCAGGGCCAACTAATGAAAAACTGTTTTTT	CASSSAAGPTNEKLFF
TRBJ2-7	.	TRBV11-2	TRBD2	TGTGCCAGCAGCTTAAGGAGCGGGGGGGCAGGAGAGCAGTACTTC	CASSLRSGGAGEQYF
TRBJ2-7	.	TRBV29-1	TRBD1	TGCAGCGTTTTAGACAGGGGGTCCTACGAGCAGTACTTC	CSVLDRGSYEQYF